This entry lists 4 T cell receptor beta chains sequenced from one sample in a study of early T cells in non-severe SARS-CoV-2 infection. MiXCR, run by TCRdb on the 5' RACE reads, gives a single entry per CDR3 protein. This repertoire shows about 60,000 distinct CDR3 sequences, about 9.3% found once; its top ten account for approximately 1.1%. The sample was whole blood. The origin of the receptors is an adult who was a healthcare worker with PCR-confirmed SARS-CoV-2 infection or an uninfected control (not recorded which).

Many counts were recorded for this clonotype. The V gene is TRBV4-1, the J gene TRBJ2-5, with D hard to call. This CDR3 comprises 16 residues. The germline V and J ends were trimmed by 3 bases and 7 bases, with 21 bases remaining between them. Germline V gene data show CDR1 as MGHRA and CDR2 as YSYEKL. CDR3 coding DNA: TGCGCCAGCAGCCATCCTACCCGACATGCAGCGAGGACCCAGTACTTC. It encodes CASSHPTRHAARTQYF.

The J gene is TRBJ1-1, the V gene TRBV18; no firm D call. V gave up 2 bases and J gave up 0 bases, with 7 bases separating them. Germline V gene data show CDR1 as KGHSH and CDR2 as LQKENI. The CDR3 is made up of 14 amino acids. This chain's CDR3 is CASSPDNVNTEAFF. CDR3 nucleotides: TGTGCCAGCTCACCAGATAATGTGAACACTGAAGCTTTCTTT.

The chain couples TRBV5-1 to TRBJ1-1; D ambiguous. V was cut by 0 bases and J by 7 bases, with 10 bases left in between. The CDR3 totals 13 residues. Germline lookup yields CDR1 SGHRS and CDR2 YFSETQ. CDR3 sequence: CASSLAGQSEAFF. CDR3 sequence (DNA): TGCGCCAGCAGCTTGGCCGGGCAGAGTGAAGCTTTCTTT.

This clonotype was seen many times. V gene TRBV6-2 or TRBV6-3 combines with J gene TRBJ2-7; D remains ambiguous. V shed 0 bases and J shed 7 bases, with 19 bases lying between them. Germline V lookup: CDR1 MNHEY, CDR2 SVGEGT. The CDR3 loop spans 16 amino acids. The CDR3 here is CASSYSASTARSEQYV. The CDR3 coding sequence is TGTGCCAGCAGTTACTCGGCGTCGACGGCAAGAAGTGAGCAGTACGTC.